A selection of T cell receptor beta chains follows, all from one sample in a study of cytomegalovirus exposure and HLA in healthy donors. Here immunoSEQ multiplex PCR was the method, and the copy in TCRdb shows in-frame clones only, minus some. This listing includes roughly 45,000 clones. Sequencing was carried out using PBMCs. The origin of the receptors is a woman aged 30 to 39 in good health and CMV-seronegative. CDR3s include the opening cysteine and the closing phenylalanine or tryptophan. A D gene is named only where the DNA matches it firmly.

>TRBV30|TRBJ1-3|TRBD1
CAWTLRGTGVGAIYF
TGTGCCTGGACCCTCCGAGGAACAGGGGTGGGTGCCATATATTTT
>TRBV30|TRBJ2-5|-
CAWSVRGNQETQYF
TGTGCCTGGAGTGTACGAGGGAACCAAGAGACCCAGTACTTC
>TRBV25-1|TRBJ2-6|TRBD2
CASTPGGYGANVLTF
TGTGCCAGCACCCCGGGGGGATATGGGGCCAACGTCCTGACTTTC
>TRBV19|TRBJ2-7|TRBD2
CASSIAAGGYEQYF
TGTGCCAGTAGTATTGCAGCGGGAGGGTACGAGCAGTACTTC
>TRBV4-3|TRBJ1-1|-
CASRTDLNTEAFF
TGCGCCAGCAGGACAGACCTGAACACTGAAGCTTTCTTT
>TRBV5-1|TRBJ2-3|TRBD2
CASSLSGKDTDTQYF
TGCGCCAGCAGCCTCAGCGGGAAGGACACAGATACGCAGTATTTT
>TRBV7-9|TRBJ1-1|-
CASSQELLGAFF
TGTGCCAGCAGCCAAGAACTCCTTGGAGCTTTCTTT
>TRBV30|TRBJ1-4|-
CAWTLGRVNEKLFF
TGTGCCTGGACCCTGGGCAGGGTCAATGAAAAACTGTTTTTT
>TRBV27|TRBJ1-2|-
CASSLSPTGYGYTF
TGTGCCAGCAGTTTATCCCCGACAGGCTATGGCTACACCTTC
>TRBV19|TRBJ2-4|-
CASSIGPGLGKNIQYF
TGTGCCAGTAGTATCGGACCGGGACTGGGCAAAAACATTCAGTACTTC
>TRBV7-3|TRBJ2-1|TRBD2
CASSPGGAEQFF
TGTGCCAGCAGTCCGGGGGGGGCTGAGCAGTTCTTC
>TRBV6-4|TRBJ2-2|-
CASSDGYTGELFF
TGTGCCAGCAGTGATGGCTACACCGGGGAGCTGTTTTTT
>TRBV5-4|TRBJ1-2|-
CASSLTSRYYTF
TGTGCCAGCAGCTTGACCTCGCGCTACTACACCTTC
>TRBV7-6|TRBJ1-5|-
CASSSVDSRPYQPQHF
TGTGCCAGCAGCTCCGTGGACAGTCGGCCTTATCAGCCCCAGCATTTT
>TRBV10-3|TRBJ2-7|-
CAISGPGLTYEQYF
TGTGCCATCAGTGGGCCAGGACTTACCTACGAGCAGTACTTC
>TRBV11-1|TRBJ2-7|-
CASSQAGLNYEQYF
TGTGCCAGCAGCCAAGCGGGCCTAAACTACGAGCAGTACTTC
>TRBV6-1|TRBJ1-2|TRBD1
CASCTRQGRQGYTF
TGTGCCAGCTGTACTCGACAGGGACGTCAAGGCTACACCTTC